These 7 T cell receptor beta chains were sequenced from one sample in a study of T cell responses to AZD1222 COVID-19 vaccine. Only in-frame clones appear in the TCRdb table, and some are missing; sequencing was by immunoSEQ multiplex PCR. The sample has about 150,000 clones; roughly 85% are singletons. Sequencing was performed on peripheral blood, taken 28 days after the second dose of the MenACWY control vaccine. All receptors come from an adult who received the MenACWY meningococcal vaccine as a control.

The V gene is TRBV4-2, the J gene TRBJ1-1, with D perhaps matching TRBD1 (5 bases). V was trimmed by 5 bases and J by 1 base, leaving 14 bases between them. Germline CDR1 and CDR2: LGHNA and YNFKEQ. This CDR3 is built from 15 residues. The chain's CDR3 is CASSSMGGRNTEAFF. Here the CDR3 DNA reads TGTGCCAGCAGCTCAATGGGGGGGAGGAACACTGAAGCTTTCTTT.

CDR3 sequence reads: CASSTGQAIPFTEAFF. CDR3 in DNA: TGTGCCAGCAGCACGGGACAGGCCATCCCTTTCACTGAAGCTTTCTTT. This rearrangement joins TRBV7-9 to TRBJ1-1; 8 bases map to TRBD1. Germline assignment: CDR1 SEHNR and CDR2 FQNEAQ (reference sequence). The CDR3 sequence is 16 residues long. J lost 4 bases, V lost 5 bases, and 12 bases had no gene match.

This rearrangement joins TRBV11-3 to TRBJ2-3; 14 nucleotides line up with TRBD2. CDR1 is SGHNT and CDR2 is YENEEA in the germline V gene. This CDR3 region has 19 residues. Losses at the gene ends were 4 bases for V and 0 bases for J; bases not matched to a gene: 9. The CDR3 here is CASSSKSRTSGGSTDTQYF. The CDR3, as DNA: TGTGCCAGCAGCTCGAAATCTAGGACTAGCGGGGGGAGCACAGATACGCAGTATTTT. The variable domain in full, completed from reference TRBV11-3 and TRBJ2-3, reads EAGVVQSPRYKIIEKKQPVAFWCNPISGHNTLYWYLQNLGQGPELLIRYENEEAVDDSQLPKDRFSAERLKGVDSTLKIQPAELGDSAVYLCASSSKSRTSGGSTDTQYFGPGTRLTVL.

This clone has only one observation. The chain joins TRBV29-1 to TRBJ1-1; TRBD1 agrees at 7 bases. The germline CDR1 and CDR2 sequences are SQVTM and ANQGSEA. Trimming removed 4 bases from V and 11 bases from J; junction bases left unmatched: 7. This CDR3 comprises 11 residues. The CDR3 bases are TGCAGCGTTGGGTTCTCAGGGGGGGCTTTCTTT. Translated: CSVGFSGGAFF.

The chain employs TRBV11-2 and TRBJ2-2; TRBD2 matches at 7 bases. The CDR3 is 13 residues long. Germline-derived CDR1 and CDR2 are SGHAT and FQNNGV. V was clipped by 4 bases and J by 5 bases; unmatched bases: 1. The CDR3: CASSSSGTGELFF. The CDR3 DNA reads TGTGCCAGCAGCTCTAGCGGAACCGGGGAGCTGTTTTTT.

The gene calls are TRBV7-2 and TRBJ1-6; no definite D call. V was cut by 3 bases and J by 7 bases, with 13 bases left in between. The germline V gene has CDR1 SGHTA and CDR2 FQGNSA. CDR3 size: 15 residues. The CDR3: CASSLSQVRNSPLHF. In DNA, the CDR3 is TGTGCCAGCAGCTTGTCCCAGGTTCGGAATTCACCCCTCCACTTT.

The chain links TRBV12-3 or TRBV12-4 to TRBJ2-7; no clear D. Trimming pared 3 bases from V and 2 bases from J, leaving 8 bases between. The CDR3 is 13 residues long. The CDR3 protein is CASSLTATYEQYF. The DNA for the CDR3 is TGTGCCAGCAGTTTGACTGCTACCTACGAGCAGTACTTC.